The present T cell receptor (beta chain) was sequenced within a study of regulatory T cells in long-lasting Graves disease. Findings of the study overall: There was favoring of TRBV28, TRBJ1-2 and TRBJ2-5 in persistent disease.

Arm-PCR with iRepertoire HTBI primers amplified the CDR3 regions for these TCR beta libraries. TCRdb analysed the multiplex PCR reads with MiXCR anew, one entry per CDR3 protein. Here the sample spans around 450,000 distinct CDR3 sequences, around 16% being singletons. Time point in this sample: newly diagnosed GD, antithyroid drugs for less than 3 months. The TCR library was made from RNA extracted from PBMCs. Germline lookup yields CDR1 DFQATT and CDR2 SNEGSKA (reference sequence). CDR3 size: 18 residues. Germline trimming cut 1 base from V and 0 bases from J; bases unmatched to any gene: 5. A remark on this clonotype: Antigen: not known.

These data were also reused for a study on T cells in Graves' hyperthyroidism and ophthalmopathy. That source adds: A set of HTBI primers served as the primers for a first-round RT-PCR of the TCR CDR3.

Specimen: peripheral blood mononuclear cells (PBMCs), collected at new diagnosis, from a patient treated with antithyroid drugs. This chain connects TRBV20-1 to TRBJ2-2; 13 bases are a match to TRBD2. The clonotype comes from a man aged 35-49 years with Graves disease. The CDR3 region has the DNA TGCAGTGCTAGAGGGGGGACTAGCGGGAAGTCGAACACCGGGGAGCTGTTTTTT. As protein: CSARGGTSGKSNTGELFF.